This T cell receptor (beta chain) was identified during a study of vaccination and CD4 T cells after COVID-19. The CDR3 has 12 amino acids. Trimming took 6 bases from V and 5 from J, leaving 14 bases between them. The germline V gene encodes CDR1 DFQATT and CDR2 SNEGSKA (reference sequence). The treatment is: approximately 9-day PBMC culture with coronavirus spike peptide pools or control peptides (ViraFEST assay). CD4+ T-cell collection from the unexposed donor predated the COVID-19 pandemic (2011-2018). PBMC cultures, at two million cells per well, received about 9.9 IU/ml IL-2 and roughly 9.6 ug/ml peptide pools. This clonotype was counted a few times. Its antigen remains unknown. The study sequenced cultured CD4+ T cell DNA using the Oncomine TCR Beta short-read assay. CD4+ T cells were cultured, and genomic DNA was extracted from them. TCRdb re-derived calls from the PCR reads in MiXCR, one entry per CDR3 protein. The sample consists of roughly 12,000 distinct CDR3 sequences, about 40% of them appearing once.

Specimen: CD4+ T cells from blood, cultured in vitro. The rearrangement uses TRBV20-1 and TRBJ2-7; D remains unclear. The TCR originated in a human donor in good health. The CDR3 reads CSAEAGPNEQYF. In DNA form, the CDR3 reads TGCAGTGCCGAGGCAGGCCCCAACGAGCAGTACTTC.